This entry lists 29 T cell receptor beta chains sequenced from one sample in a study of regulatory T cells in long-lasting Graves disease. Building of the TCR beta libraries involved iRepertoire HTBI primers and Arm-PCR of CDR3 regions. TCRdb reanalysed the multiplex PCR reads using MiXCR and keeps one entry per CDR3 protein. This table has 420,000 or so distinct CDR3 sequences, over 15% appearing once. Time point here: newly diagnosed GD, antithyroid drugs for less than 3 months. From PBMCs, RNA was extracted and then used to make the TCR library. This sample was also put to use in a study of T cells in Graves' hyperthyroidism and ophthalmopathy.

Sequenced material: peripheral blood mononuclear cells (PBMCs), taken at new diagnosis, from a patient treated with antithyroid drugs. These receptor sequences come from a woman aged 18-29 years with Graves disease.

The sample holds many counts of this clonotype. CDR3 sequence: CASSEFAGTYEQYF. DNA of the CDR3: TGTGCCAGCAGTGAATTTGCGGGGACCTACGAGCAGTACTTC. This rearrangement joins TRBV2 to TRBJ2-7; D might be TRBD2 (6 bases). There are 14 residues in the CDR3. CDR1 SNHLY and CDR2 FYNNEI come from the germline V gene. V shed 2 bases and J shed 2 bases, with 10 bases lying between them.

The sample holds a few counts of this clonotype. The V call is TRBV30, the J call TRBJ1-2; the D is unclear. Germline-derived CDR1 and CDR2 are GTSNPN and SVGIG (reference sequence). The CDR3 length is 15 residues. The ends were cut back, 2 bases at V and 2 bases at J, with 15 bases in the middle. The CDR3 DNA sequence: TGTGCCTGGAGTAGAAGGCTCGGTAGGAACTATGGCTACACCTTC. As protein: CAWSRRLGRNYGYTF.

This clonotype was counted between two and nine times. V and J are TRBV20-1 and TRBJ2-2, with TRBD2 as a possible D gene (6 bases). V lost 6 bases to trimming and J lost 4 bases, with 18 bases between them. In germline, CDR1 is DFQATT, CDR2 SNEGSKA (reference sequence). The CDR3 length is 15 residues. DNA of the CDR3: TGCAGTGCATACCCCGGCAGCGGGCGCACCGGGGAGCTGTTTTTT. Translation: CSAYPGSGRTGELFF.

The V and J genes are TRBV6-1 and TRBJ2-2; D is uncertain. The germline gives CDR1 MNHNS, CDR2 SASEGT. V was shortened by 6 bases and J by 9 bases, with 11 bases between the two germline ends. The CDR3 contains 12 residues. The DNA of the CDR3 is TGTGCCAGCAGGGGCGGCCACCGGGAGCTGTTTTTT. Translation: CASRGGHRELFF.

This rearrangement joins TRBV9 to TRBJ2-1; 7 bases agree with TRBD2. The germline gives CDR1 SGDLS, CDR2 YYNGEE. The V gene end was trimmed by 0 bases and the J gene end by 4 bases; junction bases not matched to a gene: 4. This CDR3 has 15 residues. The CDR3 region is CASSVEASGYNEQFF. The CDR3 DNA follows: TGTGCCAGCAGCGTAGAGGCTAGCGGTTACAATGAGCAGTTCTTC. Together with reference TRBV9 and TRBJ2-1, the CDR3 gives the full variable domain: DSGVTQTPKHLITATGQRVTLRCSPRSGDLSVYWYQQSLDQGLQFLIQYYNGEERAKGNILERFSAQQFPDLHSELNLSSLELGDSALYFCASSVEASGYNEQFFGPGTRLTVL.

At least ten counts were recorded for this clonotype. The gene calls are TRBV12-3 or TRBV12-4 and TRBJ1-4, with D unresolved. Trimming removed 2 bases from V and 0 bases from J, with 7 bases in between. The CDR3 is 15 residues long. CDR3 DNA sequence: TGTGCCAGCAGTTTATCCGGTGCAACTAATGAAAAACTGTTTTTT. It yields the protein CASSLSGATNEKLFF.

V gene TRBV2 combines with J gene TRBJ2-1; 12 bases are a match to TRBD2. V lost 6 bases and J lost 10; bases outside the gene matches: 10. Germline CDR1 is SNHLY and CDR2 is FYNNEI. This CDR3 has 15 residues. The DNA for the CDR3 is TGTGCCAGCAGGGAGACTAGCGGGAGTGTCGGCGAGCAGTTCTTC. It is translated as CASRETSGSVGEQFF.

A few counts support this clonotype. V is TRBV14 and J is TRBJ2-3; 7 bases align to TRBD2. This CDR3 is 14 amino acids long. Per germline, CDR1 SGHDN and CDR2 FVKESK. V lost 10 bases and J lost 5; bases outside the gene matches: 12. This CDR3 reads CATRRLAEGDTQYF. CDR3 nucleotides: TGTGCCACCCGAAGACTAGCCGAAGGAGATACGCAGTATTTT.

In its sample, this clonotype was seen many times. The chain recombines TRBV12-3 or TRBV12-4 with TRBJ2-2; D might be TRBD1 (5 bases). The CDR3 length is 16 residues. With 1 base removed from V and 0 bases from J, the gap between germline ends came to 9 bases. Here the CDR3 DNA reads TGTGCCAGCAGTTTAGTCGGACAAACGAACACCGGGGAGCTGTTTTTT. It specifies CASSLVGQTNTGELFF.

This clonotype was seen at least ten times. The chain carries TRBV28 and TRBJ2-1; 8 bases align to TRBD1. Per germline, CDR1 MDHEN and CDR2 SYDVKM. This CDR3 contains 15 residues. V dropped 7 bases and J dropped 6; count of bases not matched to a gene: 11. In nucleotides, the CDR3 is TGTGCCAGCACTAGCCATGAGACAGGGGCCAATGAGCAGTTCTTC. Protein product: CASTSHETGANEQFF.

This clonotype showed up many times. The V and J genes are TRBV6-9 and TRBJ2-5; D gene ambiguous. Trimming stripped 4 bases from V and 2 bases from J, with 11 bases between. The CDR3 is 14 residues long. CDR1 MNHGY and CDR2 SVAAGI come from the germline V gene. This CDR3 is CASSSLPLQETQYF. The DNA for the CDR3 is TGTGCCAGCAGTTCGCTTCCCCTTCAAGAGACCCAGTACTTC.

This sequence joins TRBV2 and TRBJ2-3, with a tentative D call TRBD1 (6 bases). The germline V gene encodes CDR1 SNHLY and CDR2 FYNNEI. CDR3 length: 12 amino acids. V was cut by 8 bases and J by 3 bases, with 9 bases left in between. For the CDR3, the DNA is TGTGCCAGCGGTACAGGGACAGATACGCAGTATTTT. As protein: CASGTGTDTQYF.

As to this clonotype: A read error is likely, as this CDR3 ends without the conserved phenylalanine or tryptophan. The chain couples TRBV29-1 to TRBJ2-5, with 7 bases lining up with TRBD2. The CDR3 spans 14 residues. Germline trimming cut 3 bases from V and 4 bases from J; bases unmatched to any gene: 8. CDR1 is SQVTM and CDR2 is ANQGSEA in the germline V gene. This chain's CDR3 is CSVDGRELGETQYS. The CDR3 nucleotides are TGCAGCGTTGATGGGCGGGAGTTGGGAGAGACCCAGTACTCC.

DNA of the CDR3: TGTGCCAGCAGTTACCCACTAGCGGGCTATAACAATGAGCAGTTCTTC. It codes for CASSYPLAGYNNEQFF. V and J are TRBV6-5 and TRBJ2-1, with 9 bases fitting TRBD2. The length of the CDR3 is 16 residues. J was trimmed by 5 bases and V by 2 bases; bases with no gene match: 7. Germline lookup yields CDR1 MNHEY and CDR2 SVGAGI.

This clonotype was found a few times. The chain carries TRBV6-1 and TRBJ2-5; D ambiguous. The germline V gene encodes CDR1 MNHNS and CDR2 SASEGT. The CDR3 is made up of 13 amino acids. Deletions cut 7 bases from V and 7 bases from J, with 16 bases between. The CDR3 DNA sequence: TGTGCCAGCATAGGCAGCCCCGTGGGGACCCAGTACTTC. Protein sequence: CASIGSPVGTQYF.

The sample holds many counts of this clonotype. V is TRBV7-9 and J is TRBJ2-1; D is uncertain. The CDR3 contains 14 residues. V shed 3 bases and J shed 7 bases, with 13 bases lying between them. The germline CDR1 and CDR2 sequences are SEHNR and FQNEAQ (reference sequence). In nucleotides, the CDR3 is TGTGCCAGCAGCTTTGCAGGTACCCAGAATGAGCAGTTCTTC. It yields the protein CASSFAGTQNEQFF.

This clonotype was detected many times. The CDR3 protein is CASSYSPSSYEQYF. The CDR3 DNA reads as TGTGCCAGCAGTTACTCGCCTAGCTCCTACGAGCAGTACTTC. The V call is TRBV6-2 or TRBV6-3, the J call TRBJ2-7; D unclear. CDR1 and CDR2 (germline): MNHEY, SVGEGT. The CDR3 spans 14 residues. Trimming removed 0 bases at V and 0 bases at J, with 6 bases between.

At least ten counts were recorded for this clonotype. The V and J genes are TRBV6-2 or TRBV6-3 and TRBJ2-7, with 10 bases fitting TRBD1. This CDR3 comprises 16 residues. V lost 0 bases, J lost 5 bases, and 7 bases stayed unmatched. CDR1 MNHEY and CDR2 SVGEGT come from the germline V gene. CDR3 DNA sequence: TGTGCCAGCAGTTACTCGGACAGGGGGGGCATCAACGAGCAGTACTTC. Translation: CASSYSDRGGINEQYF.

A word on this clonotype: A read error is possible here, since a much larger clone lies one base away. The rearrangement uses TRBV6-2 or TRBV6-3 and TRBJ2-7; 9 nucleotides match TRBD1. The CDR3 loop spans 16 amino acids. Per the germline V gene, CDR1 is MNHEY and CDR2 is SVGEGT. The CDR3 loop reads CVSSYRGLLANYEQYF. CDR3 in DNA: TGTGTCAGCAGTTACAGGGGGCTACTAGCGAACTACGAGCAGTACTTC.

This clonotype was seen more than once but under ten times. This chain links TRBV5-1 with TRBJ2-7; D not resolved. In germline, CDR1 is SGHRS, CDR2 YFSETQ. Deletions cut 2 bases from V and 2 bases from J, with 14 bases between. The CDR3 extends over 15 amino acids. The DNA for the CDR3 is TGCGCCAGCAGCTTTGGCGCCGGGCAGGCCTACGAGCAGTACTTC. This gives the protein CASSFGAGQAYEQYF.

This clonotype was seen more than once but under ten times. This chain connects TRBV5-1 to TRBJ2-1; D gene unclear. The end of the DNA fits TRBJ2-5 better, so the J call may be wrong. The CDR3 extends over 13 amino acids. Germline V CDR1 and CDR2: SGHRS, YFSETQ. The CDR3 DNA follows: TGCGCCAGCAGCTTGGAACCGTTGGGTAGCCAGTACTTC. Protein product: CASSLEPLGSQYF.

The rearrangement links TRBV12-3 or TRBV12-4 to TRBJ1-2, with TRBD1 as a possible D gene (5 bases). The CDR3 sequence is 14 residues long. Trimming shortened V by 2 bases and J by 8 bases, and 15 bases separated the two germline ends. The CDR3 DNA follows: TGTGCCAGCAGTTTACTAGGGGTGAGCGGCGGCTACACCTTC. This translates into CASSLLGVSGGYTF.

In its sample, this clonotype was seen many times. The junction shows a germline mismatch at one end, possibly a read error. The chain links TRBV3-1 to TRBJ1-1; a possible D gene is TRBD1 (5 bases). CDR1 and CDR2 (germline): LGHDT, YNNKEL (reference sequence). The CDR3 loop spans 13 amino acids. CDR3 protein: CASSHRQNPEAFF. The CDR3 bases are TGTGCCAGCAGCCACCGACAGAACCCTGAAGCTTTCTTT. Full variable domain (remainder filled in from reference TRBV3-1 and TRBJ1-1): DTAVSQTPKYLVTQMGNDKSIKCEQNLGHDTMYWYKQDSKKFLKIMFSYNNKELIINETVPNRFSPKSPDKAHLNLHINSLELGDSAVYFCASSHRQNPEAFFGQGTRLTVV.

The gene calls are TRBV15 and TRBJ1-4; D is uncertain. Per germline, CDR1 LNHNV and CDR2 YYDKDF (reference sequence). The length of the CDR3 is 14 residues. Deletions cut 4 bases from V and 4 bases from J, with 10 bases between. The CDR3 DNA is TGTGCCACCAGCAAAGGACGGGATAATGAAAAACTGTTTTTT. Translated: CATSKGRDNEKLFF.

This clonotype has only a few counts. The chain joins TRBV14 to TRBJ2-1; 15 bases match TRBD2. The CDR3 consists of 16 residues. CDR1 SGHDN and CDR2 FVKESK come from the germline V gene. V lost 3 bases, J lost 6 bases, and 3 bases stayed unmatched. The CDR3 reads CASSQGLAGGSNEQFF. CDR3 sequence (DNA): TGTGCCAGCAGCCAGGGACTAGCGGGAGGCTCCAATGAGCAGTTCTTC.

The chain joins TRBV6-1 to TRBJ2-3, with 9 bases identical to TRBD2. The DNA end is a closer match to TRBJ2-5, so the J assignment may be wrong. The CDR3 extends over 16 amino acids. Germline V gene data show CDR1 as MNHNS and CDR2 as SASEGT. CDR3 residues: CASSPITTSGGEAQYF. CDR3 coding DNA: TGTGCCAGCAGCCCTATCACGACTAGCGGAGGGGAGGCCCAGTACTTC.

This clonotype was seen ten or more times. V usage is TRBV7-2 and J usage is TRBJ2-4; TRBD2 matches 7 bases. Germline lookup yields CDR1 SGHTA and CDR2 FQGNSA. The trim removed 1 base at V and 8 bases at J, leaving 2 bases unmatched. This CDR3 comprises 13 residues. The CDR3 reads CASSLVAGDIQYF. DNA of the CDR3: TGTGCCAGCAGCTTAGTGGCGGGAGACATTCAGTACTTC. Full variable domain (missing parts from reference TRBV7-2 and TRBJ2-4): GAGVSQSPSNKVTEKGKDVELRCDPISGHTALYWYRQSLGQGLEFLIYFQGNSAPDKSGLPSDRFSAERTGGSVSTLTIQRTQQEDSAVYLCASSLVAGDIQYFGAGTRLSVL.

V is TRBV18 and J is TRBJ2-3, with 7 bases fitting TRBD2. V lost 0 bases to trimming and J lost 4 bases; unmatched junction nucleotides: 13. CDR3 length equals 18 residues. Germline loops: CDR1 KGHSH, CDR2 LQKENI. CDR3 protein: CASSPPTRPSGPADTQYF. The CDR3 nucleotides read TGTGCCAGCTCACCACCCACCCGGCCTAGCGGCCCCGCAGATACGCAGTATTTT.

The chain carries TRBV7-3 and TRBJ1-1; tentative D call: TRBD1 (6 bases). The germline V gene encodes CDR1 SGHTA and CDR2 FQGTGA. With 5 bases removed from V and 2 bases from J, the gap between germline ends came to 21 bases. The CDR3 runs to 17 residues. CDR3 nucleotide sequence: TGTGCCAGCAGCACCTCGACAGGACGGGGAGGAAACACTGAAGCTTTCTTT. Protein product: CASSTSTGRGGNTEAFF.